Below are 20 T cell receptor beta chains sequenced from a single sample in a study of blood T cells in healthy people across ages. Next came a second PCR, run for about 6 to 12 cycles, which used a sample-barcoded 5' primer along with a J-beta primer mix. Using its own MiXCR run on the 5' RACE reads, TCRdb lists one record per CDR3 protein. The sample lists fewer than 750,000 distinct CDR3 sequences, over 40% occurring once. Sequenced sample: blood. The source is a woman of 80 years or more in good health.

The CDR3 here is CATSRVARASTGELFF. The CDR3 DNA is TGTGCCACCAGCAGAGTGGCGCGAGCTAGCACCGGGGAGCTGTTTTTT. The chain links TRBV15 to TRBJ2-2; D remains unclear. Germline V gives CDR1 LNHNV, CDR2 YYDKDF (reference sequence). The CDR3 contains 16 residues. Deletions cut 1 base from V and 4 bases from J, with 13 bases between.

V gene TRBV4-1 combines with J gene TRBJ2-7, with D perhaps TRBD1 (5 bases). Between the trimmed V and J ends, which lost 4 bases and 2 bases, there was a span of 12 bases. CDR3 size: 14 residues. Germline CDR1 is MGHRA and CDR2 is YSYEKL. CDR3 sequence reads: CASSPTEPTYEQYF. In nucleotides, the CDR3 is TGCGCCAGCAGCCCGACAGAGCCTACCTACGAGCAGTACTTC.

The table lists this clonotype with many counts. The gene calls are TRBV6-5 and TRBJ2-1, with D perhaps matching TRBD2 (6 bases). Germline loops: CDR1 MNHEY, CDR2 SVGAGI. The CDR3 runs to 15 residues. The V end was cut by 2 bases, the J end by 7 bases, with 15 bases between. CDR3 region: CASSYPADYLNEQFF. CDR3 nucleotide sequence: TGTGCCAGCAGTTACCCCGCGGACTATCTGAATGAGCAGTTCTTC.

This chain uses TRBV12-3 or TRBV12-4 with TRBJ2-3, with D maybe TRBD2 (5 bases). The CDR3 sequence is 16 residues long. Trimming stripped 3 bases from V and 4 bases from J, with 17 bases between. The CDR3 DNA reads as TGTGCCAGCAGTTTTGGTCGGGGATTAAGGGCAGATACGCAGTATTTT. Its protein product is CASSFGRGLRADTQYF.

A few counts support this clonotype. The gene calls are TRBV30 and TRBJ2-1; D is possibly TRBD2 (6 bases). CDR1 GTSNPN and CDR2 SVGIG come from the germline V gene (reference sequence). With 1 base removed from V and 0 bases from J, the gap between germline ends came to 7 bases. The CDR3 extends over 14 amino acids. CDR3 loop: CAWSGRVSYNEQFF. DNA of the CDR3: TGTGCCTGGAGTGGGAGGGTCTCCTACAATGAGCAGTTCTTC.

This clonotype appeared a single time. The chain combines TRBV12-3 or TRBV12-4 with TRBJ1-2; D call uncertain. V dropped 6 bases and J dropped 4 bases, with 18 bases sitting between them. CDR3 length equals 15 residues. CDR3 protein: CASSSLVSKRYGYTF. CDR3 coding DNA: TGTGCCAGCAGCAGCCTGGTCAGCAAACGCTATGGCTACACCTTC.

With regard to this clonotype: This may arise from a read error, as a much more abundant clone is one base away. The chain recombines TRBV20-1 with TRBJ2-3; 13 nucleotides agree with TRBD2. The CDR3 covers 15 residues. After removal of 6 bases from V and 4 bases from J, the junction contained 7 bases not matched to a gene. Germline V lookup: CDR1 DFQATT, CDR2 SNEGSKA (reference sequence). The CDR3 nucleotides are TGCAGTGCCCCAAAACTAGCGGGGGGGGCAGATACGCAGTATTTT. Amino acids: CSAPKLAGGADTQYF.

This clonotype appeared many times. The CDR3 region is CASSFSGGGYNEQFF. CDR3 sequence (DNA): TGTGCCAGCAGCTTTAGCGGGGGGGGATACAATGAGCAGTTCTTC. The chain combines TRBV7-2 with TRBJ2-1, with TRBD2 matching 11 bases. The CDR3 consists of 15 residues. Losses at the gene ends were 3 bases for V and 4 bases for J; bases not matched to a gene: 2. Germline CDR1 is SGHTA and CDR2 is FQGNSA.

On this clonotype itself: A much more abundant neighbour one base away suggests this may be a read error. V and J are TRBV5-1 and TRBJ2-1; maybe TRBD2 (7 bases). The CDR3 sequence is 15 residues long. From germline, CDR1 is SGHRS and CDR2 YFSETQ. Trimming cost V 7 bases and J 4 bases, with 18 bases left between them. The chain's CDR3 is CASAPGAGAYNEQFF. The CDR3 coding sequence is TGCGCCAGCGCCCCAGGGGCGGGAGCGTACAATGAGCAGTTCTTC.

The gene calls are TRBV5-1 and TRBJ1-2; unclear D gene. CDR1 is SGHRS and CDR2 is YFSETQ in the germline V gene. V gave up 4 bases and J gave up 6 bases, with 16 bases separating them. This CDR3 contains 14 residues. The CDR3 sequence is CASSQGRQVDGYTF. CDR3 nucleotides: TGCGCCAGCAGCCAAGGACGCCAGGTGGATGGCTACACCTTC.

Regarding this clonotype: With a much larger clone just one base away, this may be a read error. CDR3 sequence: CASSYGSMDYGYTF. The CDR3 bases are TGTGCCAGCAGTTACGGGAGTATGGACTATGGCTACACCTTC. The gene calls are TRBV6-5 and TRBJ1-2; D unclear. CDR3 length: 14 amino acids. V dropped 2 bases and J dropped 3 bases, with 10 bases sitting between them. In germline, CDR1 is MNHEY, CDR2 SVGAGI.

The rearrangement links TRBV29-1 to TRBJ2-7, with D maybe TRBD2 (5 bases). Deletions cut 4 bases from V and 1 base from J, with 11 bases between. CDR3 size: 13 residues. Germline CDR1 and CDR2: SQVTM and ANQGSEA. CDR3 amino acids: CSVGTGNSYEQYF. The CDR3 DNA is TGCAGCGTTGGAACGGGGAATTCCTACGAGCAGTACTTC.

V and J are TRBV4-1 and TRBJ2-1; 8 nucleotides align to TRBD2. The junction had 6 bases not matched to a gene; V was cut back by 1 base and J by 4 bases. This CDR3 spans 16 amino acids. Germline V gene lookup returns CDR1 MGHRA and CDR2 YSYEKL. DNA of the CDR3: TGCGCCAGCAGCCAAGGTACTAGCGGCCCTTACAATGAGCAGTTCTTC. This codes for CASSQGTSGPYNEQFF.

The chain recombines TRBV4-2 with TRBJ2-4; possible D gene TRBD2, 6 bases. The CDR3 is 14 amino acids. Germline loops: CDR1 LGHNA, CDR2 YNFKEQ. The V end was cut by 6 bases, the J end by 6 bases, with 15 bases between. CDR3 DNA sequence: TGTGCCAGCAGAATAAGCGGGCCGGGAAACATTCAGTACTTC. Its translation: CASRISGPGNIQYF.

The chain couples TRBV2 to TRBJ2-7; 9 bases line up with TRBD1. Germline CDR1 SNHLY, CDR2 FYNNEI. The CDR3 contains 13 residues. V lost 7 bases to trimming and J lost 7 bases; unmatched junction nucleotides: 8. CDR3 residues: CASKDRGSSEQYF. The CDR3 nucleotides read TGTGCCAGCAAGGACAGGGGTTCGAGTGAGCAGTACTTC. The full variable domain, in which reference TRBV2 and TRBJ2-7 provide the parts outside the CDR3, is EPEVTQTPSHQVTQMGQEVILRCVPISNHLYFYWYRQILGQKVEFLVSFYNNEISEKSEIFDDQFSVERPDGSNFTLKIRSTKLEDSAMYFCASKDRGSSEQYFGPGTRLTVT.

This clonotype was seen more than once but under ten times. V usage is TRBV2 and J usage is TRBJ2-7; D possibly corresponds to TRBD1 (6 bases). The CDR3 runs to 18 residues. CDR1 and CDR2 from the germline V gene are SNHLY and FYNNEI. Trimming left V 3 bases short and J 3 bases short, with 24 bases between. The CDR3 protein is CASSDRPGTGKRGYEQYF. Written as DNA, the CDR3 is TGTGCCAGCAGTGACCGCCCCGGAACAGGGAAAAGGGGCTACGAGCAGTACTTC. The full variable domain, completed using reference TRBV2 and TRBJ2-7, is EPEVTQTPSHQVTQMGQEVILRCVPISNHLYFYWYRQILGQKVEFLVSFYNNEISEKSEIFDDQFSVERPDGSNFTLKIRSTKLEDSAMYFCASSDRPGTGKRGYEQYFGPGTRLTVT.

V is TRBV6-1 and J is TRBJ2-1, with TRBD2 matching over 12 bases. This CDR3 is built from 14 residues. Trimming at V came to 8 bases and at J to 11 bases, leaving 10 bases not matched to a gene. Germline V gives CDR1 MNHNS, CDR2 SASEGT. The CDR3 region is CASGSSGGAHKQFF. The CDR3 coding sequence is TGTGCCAGCGGATCTAGCGGGGGGGCCCATAAGCAGTTCTTC.

This clonotype was counted a few times. The chain couples TRBV2 to TRBJ2-2; TRBD1 might be the D (5 bases). The length of the CDR3 is 15 residues. Trimming took off 4 bases at V and 2 bases at J, with 11 bases between the two ends. Germline lookup yields CDR1 SNHLY and CDR2 FYNNEI. The chain's CDR3 is CASSAQGFNTGELFF. CDR3 DNA sequence: TGTGCCAGCAGTGCTCAGGGTTTCAACACCGGGGAGCTGTTTTTT.

Regarding this clonotype: A junction boundary mismatches the germline segment, possibly from a read error. The chain uses TRBV7-2 and TRBJ2-1; TRBD1 is a possible D gene (6 bases). The CDR3 has 15 amino acids. The germline gives CDR1 SGHTA, CDR2 FQGNSA. This chain's CDR3 is CASSSPGQTYNEQFF. DNA of the CDR3: TGTGCCAGCAGCTCCCCCGGACAGACCTACAACGAGCAGTTCTTC.

In this sample, this clonotype turned up many times. The gene calls are TRBV10-3 and TRBJ2-4; the D call may be TRBD1 or TRBD2 (5 bases each). The CDR3 totals 14 residues. V lost 10 bases to trimming and J lost 0 bases, with 13 bases between them. In germline, CDR1 is ENHRY, CDR2 SYGVKD. The CDR3 loop reads CATSGPLAKNIQYF. In nucleotides, the CDR3 is TGTGCCACCTCGGGGCCCCTAGCCAAAAACATTCAGTACTTC.